Sequencing of this TCR beta chain was carried out in a study of blood T cell repertoires in COVID-19. Whole-study context: Samples taken during acute and convalescent COVID-19 were collected in the United States, Italy and Spain. T cells, B-cell-depleted T cells, or PBMCs supplied cDNA or gDNA.

Profiling relied on immunoSEQ multiplex PCR, and the TCRdb table lists in-frame clones only, not all of them. The table shows 250,000 to 300,000 clones, with about four fifths occurring only once. CDR1 ENHRY and CDR2 SYGVKD come from the germline V gene. CDR3 size: 13 residues. V lost 2 bases, J lost 7 bases, and 11 bases lay in between. Sequenced: peripheral blood. The source of this sequence is a woman aged 55-69 years with active or convalescent COVID-19. V gene TRBV10-3 combines with J gene TRBJ1-1; D possibly corresponds to TRBD1 (6 bases). CDR3 protein: CAISEGQRLEAFF. CDR3 in DNA: TGTGCCATCAGTGAGGGACAGAGACTTGAAGCTTTCTTT.